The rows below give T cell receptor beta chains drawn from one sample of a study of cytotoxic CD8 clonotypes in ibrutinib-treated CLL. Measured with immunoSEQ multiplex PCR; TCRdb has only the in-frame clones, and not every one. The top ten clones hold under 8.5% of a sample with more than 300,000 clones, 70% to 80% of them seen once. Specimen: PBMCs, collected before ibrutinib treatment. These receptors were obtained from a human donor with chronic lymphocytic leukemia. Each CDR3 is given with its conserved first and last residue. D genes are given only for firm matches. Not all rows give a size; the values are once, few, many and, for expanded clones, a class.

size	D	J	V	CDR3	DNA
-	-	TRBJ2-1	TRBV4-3	CASSQGRIYNEQFF	TGCGCCAGCAGCCAAGGGAGAATCTACAATGAGCAGTTCTTC
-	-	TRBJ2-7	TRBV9	CASSVGAEFSYEQYF	TGTGCCAGCAGCGTAGGGGCTGAGTTCTCCTACGAGCAGTACTTC
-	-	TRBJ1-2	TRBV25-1	CASSEVGGNYYGYTF	TGTGCCAGCAGTGAAGTGGGCGGGAACTACTATGGCTACACCTTC
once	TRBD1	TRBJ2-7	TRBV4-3	CASSHRDRGSYEQYF	TGCGCCAGCAGCCACCGGGACAGGGGCTCCTACGAGCAGTACTTC
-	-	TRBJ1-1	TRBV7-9	CASSFVSGRVGEAFF	TGTGCCAGCAGCTTCGTCTCTGGCAGGGTGGGTGAAGCTTTCTTT
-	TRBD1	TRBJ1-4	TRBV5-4	CASSSGTGGANEKLFF	TGTGCCAGCAGCTCGGGGACAGGGGGAGCTAATGAAAAACTGTTTTTT
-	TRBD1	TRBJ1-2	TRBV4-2	CASSQLTGSYGYTF	TGTGCCAGCAGCCAACTGACAGGGAGCTATGGCTACACCTTC
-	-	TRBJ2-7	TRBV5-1	CASSAPGSYEQYF	TGCGCCAGCAGCGCACCAGGCTCCTACGAGCAGTACTTC
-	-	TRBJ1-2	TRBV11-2	CASSLAGAAGYGYTF	TGTGCCAGCAGCTTAGCAGGTGCTGCGGGCTATGGCTACACCTTC
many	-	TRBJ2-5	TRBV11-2	CASSLDPQETQYF	TGTGCCAGCAGCTTAGATCCCCAAGAGACCCAGTACTTC
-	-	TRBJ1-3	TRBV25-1	CASSERGLLAGNTIYF	TGTGCCAGCAGTGAGAGGGGCCTACTGGCTGGAAACACCATATATTTT
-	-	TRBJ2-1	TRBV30	CAWDSTYNEQFF	TGTGCCTGGGACAGCACCTACAATGAGCAGTTCTTC
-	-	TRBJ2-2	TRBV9	CASSVATPTRDLIGELFF	TGTGCCAGCAGCGTAGCTACCCCCACGCGAGACCTGATCGGGGAGCTGTTTTTT
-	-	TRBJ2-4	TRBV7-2	CASSLNRVSPKNIQYF	TGTGCCAGCAGCCTCAACAGGGTATCGCCCAAAAACATTCAGTACTTC
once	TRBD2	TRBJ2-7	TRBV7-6	CASSLKLAGAAYEQYF	TGTGCCAGCAGCCTAAAACTAGCGGGAGCCGCCTACGAGCAGTACTTC
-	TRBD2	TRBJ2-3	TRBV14	CASSRTSLTDTQYF	TGTGCCAGCAGCCGGACTAGCCTCACAGATACGCAGTATTTT
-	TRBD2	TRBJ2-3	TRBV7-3	CASSLSLGTSGSTDTQYF	TGTGCCAGCAGCTTAAGTTTGGGGACTAGCGGGAGCACAGATACGCAGTATTTT
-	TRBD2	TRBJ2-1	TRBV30	CAWSLGTSGSSYNEQFF	TGTGCCTGGAGTTTGGGGACTAGCGGGAGCTCCTACAATGAGCAGTTCTTC
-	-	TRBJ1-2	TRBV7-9	CASSASGWTGYTF	TGTGCCAGCAGCGCCAGTGGGTGGACTGGCTACACCTTC
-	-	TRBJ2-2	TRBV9	CASSVADRTGELFF	TGTGCCAGCAGCGTTGCCGACAGAACCGGGGAGCTGTTTTTT
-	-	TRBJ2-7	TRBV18	CASSPSPREIGEQYF	TGTGCCAGCTCACCCAGCCCGAGGGAGATTGGGGAGCAGTACTTC
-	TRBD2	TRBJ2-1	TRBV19	CASSPSSGRTYNEQFF	TGTGCCAGTAGTCCATCTAGCGGGAGGACCTACAATGAGCAGTTCTTC